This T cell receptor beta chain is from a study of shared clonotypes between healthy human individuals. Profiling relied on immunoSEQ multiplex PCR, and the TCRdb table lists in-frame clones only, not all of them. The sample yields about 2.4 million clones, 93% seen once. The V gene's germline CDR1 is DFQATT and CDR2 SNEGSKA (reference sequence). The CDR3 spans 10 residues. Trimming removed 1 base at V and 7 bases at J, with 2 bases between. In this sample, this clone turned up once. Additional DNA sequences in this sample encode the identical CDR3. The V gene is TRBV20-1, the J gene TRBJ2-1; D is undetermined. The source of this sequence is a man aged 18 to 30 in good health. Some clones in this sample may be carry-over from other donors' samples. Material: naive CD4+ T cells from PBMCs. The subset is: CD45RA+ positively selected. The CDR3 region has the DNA TGCAGTGCTAGAGCGAATGAGCAGTTCTTC. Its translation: CSARANEQFF.